This TCR beta chain was observed in a study of OX40 agonist ivuxolimab in advanced cancers. The table came from immunoSEQ multiplex PCR; TCRdb's copy has only in-frame clones and leaves some out. The sample contains about 100,000 clones, about 87% of which appear only once. The J segment lost 5 bases and the V segment lost 4 bases, leaving 8 bases of the junction unmatched. Germline CDR1 is SGHTS and CDR2 is YDEGEE. The CDR3 has 15 residues. This clone came up once. The V gene is TRBV5-8, the J gene TRBJ2-5; the match to TRBD2 covers 10 bases. Specimen: CD4+ or CD8+ T cells sorted from blood, collected in a trial of the OX40 agonist ivuxolimab. This receptor was obtained from an adult with an advanced solid tumor such as melanoma, head and neck, liver or kidney cancer. CDR3 residues: CASSPPSGGRETQYF. CDR3 in DNA: TGTGCCAGCAGCCCCCCTAGCGGGGGTAGGGAGACCCAGTACTTC.